These 20 T cell receptor beta chains came from one sample sequenced in a study of T cell responses to AZD1222 COVID-19 vaccine. Assay used: immunoSEQ multiplex PCR; TCRdb lists only in-frame clones, some missing. The repertoire has approximately 150,000 clones, approximately 90% of them found once; the top ten carry less than 5%. Material: peripheral blood, obtained 28 days after the second AZD1222 dose. These receptors were collected from an adult who received the AZD1222 COVID-19 vaccine.

The genes are TRBV5-1 and TRBJ2-5, with a weak D call TRBD2 (6 bases). V was clipped by 3 bases and J by 5 bases, with 17 bases between them. Germline V gene sequence: CDR1 SGHRS, CDR2 YFSETQ. This CDR3 comprises 15 residues. CDR3 protein: CASSSRRGRTETQYF. DNA of the CDR3: TGCGCCAGCAGCTCCCGCCGGGGGAGAACGGAGACCCAGTACTTC.

The rearrangement uses TRBV4-3 and TRBJ2-7, with TRBD1 matching 7 bases. Per germline, CDR1 LGHNA and CDR2 YSLEER. CDR3 length: 17 amino acids. Trimming removed 0 bases from V and 2 bases from J; junction bases left unmatched: 10. In nucleotides, the CDR3 is TGCGCCAGCAGCCAAGATAAAGGGGACAGAGAAACCTACGAGCAGTACTTC. Its translation: CASSQDKGDRETYEQYF.

This clone was picked up one time. The V gene is TRBV9, the J gene TRBJ2-7; tentatively, D is TRBD2 (6 bases). The CDR3 sequence is 16 residues long. The ends were cut back, 3 bases at V and 5 bases at J, with 21 bases in the middle. The germline CDR1 and CDR2 sequences are SGDLS and YYNGEE. CDR3 amino acids: CASSARVEETSHEQYF. In DNA, the CDR3 is TGTGCCAGCAGCGCCCGGGTAGAGGAGACTAGTCACGAGCAGTACTTC.

The chain links TRBV4-2 to TRBJ2-7, with TRBD2 matching 8 bases. Germline trimming cut 5 bases from V and 0 bases from J; bases unmatched to any gene: 6. This CDR3 has 15 residues. Germline CDR1 reads LGHNA; CDR2 reads YNFKEQ. Here the CDR3 reads CASSITSGSSYEQYF. The CDR3 DNA sequence: TGTGCCAGCAGCATTACTAGCGGCAGCTCCTACGAGCAGTACTTC.

V and J are TRBV6-2 or TRBV6-3 and TRBJ1-2; D might be TRBD1 (5 bases). The V end was cut by 3 bases, the J end by 4 bases, with 12 bases between. The CDR3 is 14 amino acids. Per the germline V gene, CDR1 is MNHEY and CDR2 is SVGEGT. CDR3 sequence (DNA): TGTGCCAGCAGTTATCTTGGGGGAATCTATGGCTACACCTTC. It specifies CASSYLGGIYGYTF.

The V call is TRBV29-1, the J call TRBJ2-7; D gene ambiguous. Deletions cut 7 bases from V and 7 bases from J, with 20 bases between. The CDR3 covers 13 residues. Germline CDR1 is SQVTM and CDR2 is ANQGSEA. The CDR3 DNA reads TGCAGCGGGGTGGGTCCTTTTGACTTAGAGCAGTACTTC. This codes for CSGVGPFDLEQYF.

This chain connects TRBV28 to TRBJ1-1; unclear D gene. Germline V CDR1 and CDR2: MDHEN, SYDVKM. The CDR3 consists of 13 residues. V lost 6 bases, J lost 1 base, and 9 bases lay in between. CDR3 bases: TGTGCCAGCAGCCCCCGGAGGAACACTGAAGCTTTCTTT. It codes for CASSPRRNTEAFF.

The chain carries TRBV7-2 and TRBJ2-7; TRBD2 matches at 15 bases. Germline-derived CDR1 and CDR2 are SGHTA and FQGNSA. V gave up 5 bases and J gave up 9 bases; unmatched junction bases: 8. The CDR3 spans 15 residues. DNA for the CDR3: TGTGCCAGCAGCGCCGGACTAGCGGGGGGGCGCGGGCAGTACTTC. The encoded protein is CASSAGLAGGRGQYF. The full variable domain, with the rest looked up from reference TRBV7-2 and TRBJ2-7, is GAGVSQSPSNKVTEKGKDVELRCDPISGHTALYWYRQSLGQGLEFLIYFQGNSAPDKSGLPSDRFSAERTGGSVSTLTIQRTQQEDSAVYLCASSAGLAGGRGQYFGPGTRLTVT.

The gene calls are TRBV2 and TRBJ1-2, with a weak D call TRBD1 (5 bases). Germline CDR1 reads SNHLY; CDR2 reads FYNNEI. The CDR3 runs to 12 residues. Trimming stripped 9 bases from V and 2 bases from J, with 10 bases between. DNA of the CDR3: TGTGCCAGTTCCCGGGACAACTATGGCTACACCTTC. It encodes CASSRDNYGYTF.

The V and J genes are TRBV4-2 and TRBJ2-3, with a tentative D call TRBD1 (6 bases). V lost 2 bases to trimming and J lost 2 bases, with 17 bases between them. The germline gives CDR1 LGHNA, CDR2 YNFKEQ. This CDR3 comprises 17 residues. The DNA for the CDR3 is TGTGCCAGCAGCCAACTGGTGGACAGAGGATACACAGATACGCAGTATTTT. Protein sequence: CASSQLVDRGYTDTQYF.

The rearrangement links TRBV7-9 to TRBJ1-1, with a possible D match to TRBD1 (6 bases). The CDR3 totals 13 residues. With 5 bases removed from V and 3 bases from J, the gap between germline ends came to 10 bases. Germline-derived CDR1 and CDR2 are SEHNR and FQNEAQ (reference sequence). The CDR3 loop reads CASSLGGDTEAFF. The CDR3 DNA is TGTGCCAGCAGCCTAGGGGGGGACACTGAAGCTTTCTTT.

The chain has TRBV29-1 and TRBJ2-7; no firm D call. The CDR3 has 12 amino acids. In germline, CDR1 is SQVTM, CDR2 ANQGSEA. The V and J ends lost 5 bases and 5 bases respectively, with 13 bases between them. The CDR3 is CSVLSVEHEQYF. The CDR3 region has the DNA TGCAGCGTTCTTTCAGTTGAACACGAGCAGTACTTC.

The CDR3 coding sequence is TGTGCCAGCAGCTTAAACAGGGGGAATGACAATGAGCAGTTCTTC. Amino acid sequence: CASSLNRGNDNEQFF. V and J are TRBV11-3 and TRBJ2-1, with 8 bases identical to TRBD1. The CDR3 covers 15 residues. J gave up 5 bases and V 2 bases, and 5 bases lay outside the gene matches. CDR1 is SGHNT and CDR2 is YENEEA in the germline V gene.

V gene TRBV10-2 combines with J gene TRBJ1-3, with unresolved D. CDR1 WSHSY and CDR2 SAAADI come from the germline V gene. V was clipped by 5 bases and J by 0 bases, with 8 bases between them. The length of the CDR3 is 14 residues. Written as DNA, the CDR3 is TGCGCCAGCAGTTCAGTGAACTCTGGAAACACCATATATTTT. It translates to CASSSVNSGNTIYF.

This sequence joins TRBV9 and TRBJ2-1; D gene unclear. From germline, CDR1 is SGDLS and CDR2 YYNGEE. The CDR3 is 13 residues long. The germline V and J ends were trimmed by 0 bases and 8 bases, with 9 bases remaining between them. The CDR3 loop is CASSVAGYYEQFF. In DNA, the CDR3 is TGTGCCAGCAGCGTAGCGGGCTATTATGAGCAGTTCTTC.

The V gene is TRBV10-1, the J gene TRBJ2-5; 8 positions match TRBD2. The CDR3 loop spans 16 amino acids. The germline V gene encodes CDR1 WNHNN and CDR2 SYGVQD (reference sequence). The ends lost 0 bases at V and 4 bases at J; junction bases unmatched: 7. The CDR3 region is CASSESGGEGRETQYF. The CDR3 DNA reads as TGCGCCAGCAGTGAGTCCGGGGGGGAGGGACGAGAGACCCAGTACTTC.

The chain is built from TRBV6-5 and TRBJ1-6, with unresolved D. Germline CDR1 and CDR2: MNHEY and SVGAGI. V gave up 0 bases and J gave up 7 bases, with 13 bases separating them. There are 16 residues in the CDR3. DNA for the CDR3: TGTGCCAGCAGTTACTCCCCGCAGGCGCGGAATTCACCCCTCCACTTT. It is translated as CASSYSPQARNSPLHF.

V and J are TRBV2 and TRBJ2-7; perhaps TRBD2 as D (5 bases). The CDR3 sequence is 12 residues long. Germline lookup yields CDR1 SNHLY and CDR2 FYNNEI. Between the trimmed V and J ends, which lost 8 bases and 2 bases, there was a span of 10 bases. CDR3 sequence reads: CASVEGPYEQYF. The CDR3 DNA sequence: TGTGCCAGCGTCGAGGGCCCCTACGAGCAGTACTTC.

V gene TRBV18 combines with J gene TRBJ1-1; D call uncertain. The CDR3 runs to 15 residues. From germline, CDR1 is KGHSH and CDR2 LQKENI. V was pared by 3 bases and J by 0 bases, with 11 bases between. The DNA of the CDR3 is TGTGCCAGCTCACCTTTCAGAGGGATGAACACTGAAGCTTTCTTT. Amino acids: CASSPFRGMNTEAFF.

This chain uses TRBV6-5 with TRBJ1-1, with D perhaps matching TRBD1 (6 bases). Trimming cost V 5 bases and J 3 bases, with 10 bases left between them. This CDR3 is 13 amino acids long. CDR1 MNHEY and CDR2 SVGAGI come from the germline V gene. DNA of the CDR3: TGTGCCAGCAGTCCTCGGACAGACACTGAAGCTTTCTTT. This gives the protein CASSPRTDTEAFF.